This T cell receptor (beta chain) was captured by sequencing in a study of blood T cell repertoires in COVID-19. Turning to the study itself: PBMCs, B-cell-depleted T cells, or T cells were the source of the cDNA or gDNA that made up the material.

The junction had 10 bases not matched to a gene; V was cut back by 6 bases and J by 5 bases. Germline loops: CDR1 LNHDA, CDR2 SQIVND (reference sequence). This CDR3 is built from 15 residues. Authors' data handling: Nucleated cell counts were estimated from reference gene primer amplification. Only in-frame clones appear in the TCRdb table, and some are missing; sequencing was by immunoSEQ multiplex PCR. That table supplies the V and J calls and clone size; D and trimming were determined from the DNA. The data hold tens of thousands of clones, with 88% observed a single time. The sequence derives from a human donor in a cohort sampled during active COVID-19. The V gene is TRBV19, the J gene TRBJ1-5; 7 bases agree with TRBD1. The sample taken for sequencing was peripheral blood. The CDR3 protein is CASSLQGPFYQPQHF. The DNA for the CDR3 is TGTGCCAGTAGCCTACAGGGGCCCTTTTATCAGCCCCAGCATTTT.